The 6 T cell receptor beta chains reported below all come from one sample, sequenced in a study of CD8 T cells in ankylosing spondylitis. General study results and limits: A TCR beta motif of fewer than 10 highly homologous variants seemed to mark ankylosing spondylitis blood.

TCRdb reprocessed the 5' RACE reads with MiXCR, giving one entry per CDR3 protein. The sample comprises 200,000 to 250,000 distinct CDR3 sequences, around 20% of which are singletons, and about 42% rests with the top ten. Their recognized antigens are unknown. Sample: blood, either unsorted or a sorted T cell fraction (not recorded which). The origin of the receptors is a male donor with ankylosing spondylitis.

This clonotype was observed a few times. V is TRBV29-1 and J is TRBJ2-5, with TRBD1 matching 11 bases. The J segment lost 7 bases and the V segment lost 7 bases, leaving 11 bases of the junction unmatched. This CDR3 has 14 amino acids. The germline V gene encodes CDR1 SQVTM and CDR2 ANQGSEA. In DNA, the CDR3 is TGCAGCGCAGGTCCGGGACAGGGGGTCGGGACCCAGTACTTC. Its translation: CSAGPGQGVGTQYF.

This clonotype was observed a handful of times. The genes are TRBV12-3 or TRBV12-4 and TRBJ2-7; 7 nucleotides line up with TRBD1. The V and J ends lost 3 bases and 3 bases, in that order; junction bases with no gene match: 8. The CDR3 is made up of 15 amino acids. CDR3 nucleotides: TGTGCCAGCAGTTTGTATGGGACAGCCTACTACGAGCAGTACTTC. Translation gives CASSLYGTAYYEQYF.

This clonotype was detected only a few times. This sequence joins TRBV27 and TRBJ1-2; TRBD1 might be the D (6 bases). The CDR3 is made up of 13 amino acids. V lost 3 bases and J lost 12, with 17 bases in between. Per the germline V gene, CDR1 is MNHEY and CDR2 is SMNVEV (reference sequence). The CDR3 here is CASSFTGPPGDTF. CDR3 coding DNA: TGTGCCAGCAGTTTTACAGGGCCGCCCGGGGACACCTTC.

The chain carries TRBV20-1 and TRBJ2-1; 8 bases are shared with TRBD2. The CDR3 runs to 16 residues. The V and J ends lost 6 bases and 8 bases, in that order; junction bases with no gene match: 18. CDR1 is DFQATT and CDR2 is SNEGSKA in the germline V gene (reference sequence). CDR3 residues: CSALYSATTSVDEQFF. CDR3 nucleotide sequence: TGCAGTGCCCTTTACTCCGCCACGACTAGCGTCGATGAGCAGTTCTTC.

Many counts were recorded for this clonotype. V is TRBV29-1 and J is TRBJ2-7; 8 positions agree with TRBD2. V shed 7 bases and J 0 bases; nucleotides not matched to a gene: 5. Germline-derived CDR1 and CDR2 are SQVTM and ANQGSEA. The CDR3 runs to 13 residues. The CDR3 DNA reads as TGCAGCGCTGCCGGGACTAGCTCCTACGAGCAGTACTTC. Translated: CSAAGTSSYEQYF.

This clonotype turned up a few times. The CDR3 loop reads CAINRTESNQPQHF. CDR3 sequence (DNA): TGTGCCATCAATCGGACAGAAAGCAATCAGCCCCAGCATTTT. The chain couples TRBV10-3 to TRBJ1-5, with D possibly being TRBD1 (6 bases). Germline CDR1 and CDR2: ENHRY and SYGVKD. The V end was cut by 7 bases, the J end by 1 base, with 11 bases between. This CDR3 contains 14 residues.